This T cell receptor beta chain was sequenced during a study of radiation and T cells in renal cell carcinoma. Some clones are missing from TCRdb's copy, which holds only in-frame ones; the method was immunoSEQ multiplex PCR. Here the sample spans around 20,000 clones, about half being singletons. CDR3 length equals 13 residues. Germline V gives CDR1 GTSNPN, CDR2 SVGIG (reference sequence). After removal of 5 bases from V and 4 bases from J, the junction contained 5 bases not matched to a gene. The treatment is: 15 Gy SBRT to primary tumor, nephrectomy 4 weeks later. Nephrectomy followed 15 Gy stereotactic body radiation by 4 weeks. Clear cell pathology was present in this patient's renal cell carcinoma.

The material was tumor tissue, obtained from a patient whose treatment included radiotherapy and nephrectomy. The chain is built from TRBV30 and TRBJ1-5, with 7 bases matching TRBD1. The receptor was derived from a woman aged 45-65 years with renal cell carcinoma. CDR3 DNA: TGTGCCTGGTCAGGGGGACCGAATCAGCCCCAGCATTTT. Its translation: CAWSGGPNQPQHF.